These T cell receptor beta chains were read from a single sample in a study of a mutant IDH1 vaccine in newly diagnosed glioma. These receptors have no identified antigens. Method: immunoSEQ multiplex PCR; TCRdb's copy keeps in-frame clones and lacks some. The profile shows roughly 25,000 clones, 75% to 80% of them singletons. The source was PBMCs, collected from a glioma patient whose treatment included an IDH1 peptide vaccine. These receptors came from a man aged 40-50 years with glioma. Both conserved end residues are part of each CDR3. D genes are given only for firm matches. Size is stated for part of the rows, as once, few or many counts, or as a class when the clone is expanded.

V	size	J	D	DNA	CDR3
TRBV27	NA	TRBJ2-4	NA	TGTGCCAGCAGTTCTAAAAACATTCAGTACTTC	CASSSKNIQYF
TRBV14	NA	TRBJ2-7	NA	TGTGCCAGCAGTCAACTGGGTTACGAGCAGTACTTC	CASSQLGYEQYF
TRBV9	NA	TRBJ2-1	NA	TGTGCCAGCAGCCCGACTTCAGGAGAGCAGTTCTTC	CASSPTSGEQFF
TRBV29-1	few	TRBJ1-4	TRBD1	TGCAGCGTTGGAACTTTCCGAGGGACAGGGGAAGGGGGGTATGAAAAACTGTTTTTT	CSVGTFRGTGEGGYEKLFF
TRBV6-1	NA	TRBJ2-2	NA	TGTGCCGCAGGGAGGTTCACCGGGGAGCTGTTTTTT	CAAGRFTGELFF
TRBV29-1	NA	TRBJ1-2	TRBD1	TGCAGCGTGACCGAGGACAGGAACTATGGCTACACCTTC	CSVTEDRNYGYTF
TRBV30	NA	TRBJ2-4	NA	TGTGCCTGGAGTGGGGTACCACTAGCCAAAAACATTCAGTACTTC	CAWSGVPLAKNIQYF
TRBV19	NA	TRBJ1-2	TRBD1	TGTGCCAGTAGTCCTACAGGGGAAGTCGGCGGCTACACCTTC	CASSPTGEVGGYTF
TRBV4-1	few	TRBJ1-2	NA	TGCGCCAGCAGCCAAGATGAAAGGAACTATGGCTACACCTTC	CASSQDERNYGYTF
TRBV2	NA	TRBJ2-3	TRBD2	TGTGCCAGCAGTGCGGGGACTAGCGGGGGAATCGCAGATACGCAGTATTTT	CASSAGTSGGIADTQYF
TRBV18	once	TRBJ2-1	NA	TGTGCCAGCTCACCACCTCCGGCAGGGGCAAACAATGAGCAGTTCTTC	CASSPPPAGANNEQFF
TRBV7-6	once	TRBJ1-4	NA	TGTGCCAGCACCCCCGGGGAGCCTGCAACTAATGAAAAACTGTTTTTT	CASTPGEPATNEKLFF
TRBV11-3	NA	TRBJ2-5	NA	TGTGCCAGCAGCCGAGGGTTACAGGCCCCTGGGGGGGAGACCCAGTACTTC	CASSRGLQAPGGETQYF
TRBV19	NA	TRBJ2-7	NA	TGTGCCAGTAGTGTTCAACAGGGTAACGAGCAGTACTTC	CASSVQQGNEQYF